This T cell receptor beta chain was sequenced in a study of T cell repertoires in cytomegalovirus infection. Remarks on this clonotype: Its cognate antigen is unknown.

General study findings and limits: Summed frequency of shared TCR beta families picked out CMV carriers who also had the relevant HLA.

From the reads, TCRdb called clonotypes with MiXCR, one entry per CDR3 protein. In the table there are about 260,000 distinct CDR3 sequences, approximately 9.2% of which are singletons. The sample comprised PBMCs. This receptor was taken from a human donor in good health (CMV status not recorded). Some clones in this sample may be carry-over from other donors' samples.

CDR3 sequence: CASIQDPRVTEAFF. Here the CDR3 DNA reads TGTGCCAGCATCCAAGATCCCCGAGTGACTGAAGCTTTCTTT. The chain combines TRBV28 with TRBJ1-1; D not resolved. This CDR3 is 14 amino acids long. V was trimmed by 7 bases and J by 5 bases, leaving 17 bases between them. Germline CDR1 reads MDHEN; CDR2 reads SYDVKM.